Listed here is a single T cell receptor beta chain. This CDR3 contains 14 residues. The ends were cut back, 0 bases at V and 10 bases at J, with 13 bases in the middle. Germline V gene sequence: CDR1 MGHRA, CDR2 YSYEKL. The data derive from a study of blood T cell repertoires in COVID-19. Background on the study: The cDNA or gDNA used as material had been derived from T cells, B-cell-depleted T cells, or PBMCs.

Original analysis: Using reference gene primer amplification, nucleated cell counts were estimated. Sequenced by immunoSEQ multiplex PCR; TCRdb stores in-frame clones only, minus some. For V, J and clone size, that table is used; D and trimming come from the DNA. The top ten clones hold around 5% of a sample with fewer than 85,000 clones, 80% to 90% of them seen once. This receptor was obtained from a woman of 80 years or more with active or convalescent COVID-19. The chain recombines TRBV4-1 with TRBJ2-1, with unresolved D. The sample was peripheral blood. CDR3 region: CASSQEGGVGEQFF. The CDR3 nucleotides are TGCGCCAGCAGCCAAGAAGGCGGAGTAGGAGAGCAGTTCTTC.